This T cell receptor (beta chain) appears in the sequencing data of a study of OX40 agonist ivuxolimab in advanced cancers. Whole-study context: Partial responses were achieved by three patients, of whom one had hepatocellular carcinoma and two had cutaneous melanoma. Study-wide results and caveats: There were also nonresponders showing low normalized T-cell clonal expansion. On average, CD8+ T cells had more expanded clones than CD4+.

Germline V lookup: CDR1 SEHNR, CDR2 FQNEAQ (reference sequence). V was pared by 4 bases and J by 4 bases, with 4 bases of the junction left unmatched. The CDR3 runs to 14 residues. Sequencing used immunoSEQ multiplex PCR; TCRdb keeps in-frame clones, though not all of them. The table includes 90,000 to 100,000 clones, 70% to 85% detected once. Details on this clone: What it binds is not known.

V is TRBV7-9 and J is TRBJ2-3; 8 bases agree with TRBD1. The sample consisted of CD4+ or CD8+ T cells sorted from blood, taken in a trial of the OX40 agonist ivuxolimab. The TCR was taken from an adult with an advanced solid tumor such as melanoma, head and neck, liver or kidney cancer. The CDR3 here is CASSSTGVPDTQYF. The CDR3 bases are TGTGCCAGCAGCTCGACAGGGGTCCCAGATACGCAGTATTTT.